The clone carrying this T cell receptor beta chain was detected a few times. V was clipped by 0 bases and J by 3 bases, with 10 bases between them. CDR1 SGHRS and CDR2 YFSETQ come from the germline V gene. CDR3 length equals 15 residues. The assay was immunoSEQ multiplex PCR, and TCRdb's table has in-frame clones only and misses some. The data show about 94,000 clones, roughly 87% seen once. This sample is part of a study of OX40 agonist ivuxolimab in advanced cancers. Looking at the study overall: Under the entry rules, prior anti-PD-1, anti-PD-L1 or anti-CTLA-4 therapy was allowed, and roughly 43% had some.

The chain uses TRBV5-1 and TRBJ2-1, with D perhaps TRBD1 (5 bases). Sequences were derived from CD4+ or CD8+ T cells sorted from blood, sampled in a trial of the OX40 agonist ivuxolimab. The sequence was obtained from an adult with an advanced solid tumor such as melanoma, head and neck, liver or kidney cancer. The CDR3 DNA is TGCGCCAGCAGCTTGGACAGGCAGCTCTACAATGAGCAGTTCTTC. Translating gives CASSLDRQLYNEQFF. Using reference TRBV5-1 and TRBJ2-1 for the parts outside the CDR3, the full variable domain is KAGVTQTPRYLIKTRGQQVTLSCSPISGHRSVSWYQQTPGQGLQFLFEYFSETQRNKGNFPGRFSGRQFSNSRSEMNVSTLELGDSALYLCASSLDRQLYNEQFFGPGTRLTVL.